Shown below are 20 T cell receptor beta chains from a single sample sequenced in a study of T cells in Graves' hyperthyroidism and ophthalmopathy. The investigators amplified TCR beta CDR3 regions from RNA transcripts. Researchers ran a first-round RT-PCR on the TCR CDR3 using the HTBI primer set. TCRdb re-called the multiplex PCR reads through MiXCR, storing one row per CDR3 protein. This table holds 350,000 to 450,000 distinct CDR3 sequences, approximately 17% found once. Sequenced material: blood. The receptors were gathered from a woman in her thirties with Graves' hyperthyroidism that later progressed to Graves' ophthalmopathy.

This clonotype was seen many times. The V and J genes are TRBV6-2 or TRBV6-3 and TRBJ2-7; 7 positions match TRBD2. The V and J ends lost 2 bases and 1 base, in that order; junction bases with no gene match: 2. Germline values: CDR1 MNHEY, CDR2 SVGEGT. The CDR3 totals 14 residues. The CDR3 is CASSYTSESYEQYF. The CDR3 DNA reads TGTGCCAGCAGTTACACTAGCGAGTCCTACGAGCAGTACTTC.

This clonotype was picked up many times. This rearrangement joins TRBV28 to TRBJ1-2; weak D call: TRBD1 (5 bases). V was pared by 3 bases and J by 6 bases, with 14 bases between. The germline V gene has CDR1 MDHEN and CDR2 SYDVKM. The CDR3 has 14 residues. CDR3 sequence: CASSFRFRGNGYTF. The CDR3 nucleotides are TGTGCCAGCAGTTTTCGATTTCGGGGGAATGGCTACACCTTC.

This clonotype has ten or more counts. The chain employs TRBV29-1 and TRBJ2-1; D perhaps matches TRBD2 (5 bases). The CDR3 runs 13 residues. Trimming pared 3 bases from V and 4 bases from J, leaving 10 bases between. Germline V gene lookup returns CDR1 SQVTM and CDR2 ANQGSEA. CDR3 bases: TGCAGCGTTGATGGACTGATTTACAATGAGCAGTTCTTC. Protein: CSVDGLIYNEQFF.

This clonotype was seen at least ten times. The chain carries TRBV6-1 and TRBJ2-1, with 10 bases identical to TRBD2. CDR1 is MNHNS, CDR2 SASEGT, per germline. V was pared by 9 bases and J by 12 bases, with 17 bases of the junction left unmatched. This CDR3 contains 15 residues. The CDR3 DNA follows: TGTGCCAGTACCGGGGGGTCTAGCGGGAGTACTCGGCAGTTCTTC. Protein product: CASTGGSSGSTRQFF.

This clonotype was observed a few times. The chain recombines TRBV13 with TRBJ1-2; tentative D call: TRBD1 (5 bases). Germline V gene sequence: CDR1 PRHDT, CDR2 FYEKMQ (reference sequence). Trimming cost V 2 bases and J 4 bases, with 26 bases left between them. The CDR3 extends over 19 amino acids. CDR3 in amino acids: CASSLLIRGSGPGPYGYTF. The CDR3 nucleotides are TGTGCCAGCAGCTTATTAATCCGAGGTTCGGGACCGGGGCCCTATGGCTACACCTTC.

The chain joins TRBV19 to TRBJ2-1, with TRBD2 identical over 9 bases. Germline loops: CDR1 LNHDA, CDR2 SQIVND (reference sequence). The CDR3 totals 19 residues. The trim removed 3 bases at V and 0 bases at J, leaving 12 bases unmatched. The CDR3 nucleotides are TGTGCCAGTAGTATGGCGGAGACTAGCGGAAAGAGCTCCTACAATGAGCAGTTCTTC. Its protein is CASSMAETSGKSSYNEQFF.

V usage is TRBV11-2 and J usage is TRBJ2-3; 15 positions agree with TRBD2. Trimming removed 6 bases from V and 5 bases from J; junction bases left unmatched: 9. The CDR3 length is 17 residues. The germline V gene has CDR1 SGHAT and CDR2 FQNNGV. CDR3 loop: CASRQTPGLAGGDTQYF. The CDR3 nucleotides are TGTGCCAGCAGACAAACCCCGGGACTAGCGGGAGGAGATACGCAGTATTTT.

This clonotype was seen a few times. V is TRBV9 and J is TRBJ2-1, with D perhaps TRBD2 (6 bases). Germline CDR1 is SGDLS and CDR2 is YYNGEE. With 2 bases removed from V and 10 bases from J, the gap between germline ends came to 16 bases. The CDR3 length is 14 residues. CDR3 residues: CASSVGTSPWEQFF. The CDR3 DNA follows: TGTGCCAGCAGCGTCGGGACTTCACCCTGGGAGCAGTTCTTC.

Ten or more counts support this clonotype. The chain carries TRBV27 and TRBJ2-2; 7 nucleotides agree with TRBD2. CDR3 length: 14 residues. The germline CDR1 and CDR2 sequences are MNHEY and SMNVEV (reference sequence). Trimming took 6 bases from V and 2 from J; bases not matched to a gene: 3. The CDR3 loop reads CASRGLPNTGELFF. The DNA of the CDR3 is TGTGCCAGCAGGGGACTACCTAACACCGGGGAGCTGTTTTTT.

This clonotype was counted at least ten times. The chain recombines TRBV28 with TRBJ1-1; maybe TRBD1 (6 bases). Germline V gene sequence: CDR1 MDHEN, CDR2 SYDVKM. Trimming cost V 4 bases and J 0 bases, with 12 bases left between them. This CDR3 is 15 amino acids long. The CDR3 loop is CASSSGQLLNTEAFF. DNA for the CDR3: TGTGCCAGCAGTTCCGGACAGCTATTGAACACTGAAGCTTTCTTT. Looking up the rest from reference TRBV28 and TRBJ1-1 gives the full variable domain: DVKVTQSSRYLVKRTGEKVFLECVQDMDHENMFWYRQDPGLGLRLIYFSYDVKMKEKGDIPEGYSVSREKKERFSLILESASTNQTSMYLCASSSGQLLNTEAFFGQGTRLTVV.

This clonotype has just a few counts. The CDR3 reads CASKWRGDTQYF. In DNA, the CDR3 is TGTGCCAGCAAGTGGCGGGGGGATACGCAGTATTTT. J is TRBJ2-3 and V is TRBV2; 7 bases are shared with TRBD2. Trimming took 7 bases from V and 6 from J; bases not matched to a gene: 4. The CDR3 length is 12 residues. The germline gives CDR1 SNHLY, CDR2 FYNNEI.

As regards this clonotype: Just one base apart from a much larger clone, this may be a read error. The J gene is TRBJ1-2, the V gene TRBV27; D is perhaps TRBD1 (6 bases). The CDR3 is 18 amino acids. V lost 4 bases and J 1 base, leaving 22 bases between the germline ends. The germline CDR1 and CDR2 sequences are MNHEY and SMNVEV (reference sequence). The CDR3 nucleotides read TGTGCCAGCAGTTACTCGAAGGTCAGGGGAAAGGGTAACTATGGCTACACCTTC. This gives the protein CASSYSKVRGKGNYGYTF.

This clonotype was counted many times. V gene TRBV19 combines with J gene TRBJ2-7; TRBD1 matches at 9 bases. V gave up 6 bases and J gave up 4 bases; unmatched junction bases: 10. In germline, CDR1 is LNHDA, CDR2 SQIVND (reference sequence). The CDR3 loop spans 15 amino acids. The CDR3 nucleotides are TGTGCCAGTAGCTTCTCCGGACAGGGGCCATACGAGCAGTACTTC. This gives the protein CASSFSGQGPYEQYF.

In this sample, this clonotype turned up many times. This rearrangement joins TRBV10-3 to TRBJ2-7, with no clear D. The CDR3 extends over 17 amino acids. Trimming shortened V by 1 base and J by 3 bases, and 19 bases separated the two germline ends. Germline V gene lookup returns CDR1 ENHRY and CDR2 SYGVKD. CDR3 region: CAISEWKTSALGYEQYF. The DNA of the CDR3 is TGTGCCATCAGTGAGTGGAAAACAAGCGCCTTGGGCTACGAGCAGTACTTC.

This clonotype was counted a few times. This chain joins TRBV28 and TRBJ2-6; 7 bases agree with TRBD1. Germline V gene lookup returns CDR1 MDHEN and CDR2 SYDVKM. This CDR3 contains 17 residues. V shed 3 bases and J 3 bases; nucleotides not matched to a gene: 8. CDR3 nucleotides: TGTGCCAGCAGTTTTCTTGCCAGGGGGTATGGGGCCAACGTCCTGACTTTC. This encodes CASSFLARGYGANVLTF.

This clonotype has just a few counts. The chain recombines TRBV3-1 with TRBJ2-1, with TRBD2 matching 15 bases. The germline V gene has CDR1 LGHDT and CDR2 YNNKEL (reference sequence). The CDR3 is 21 amino acids. Trimming at V came to 0 bases and at J to 7 bases, leaving 16 bases not matched to a gene. The CDR3 here is CASSQDHPGTSGRSHYNEQFF. The CDR3 region has the DNA TGTGCCAGCAGCCAAGATCACCCCGGGACTAGCGGGAGGTCCCACTATAATGAGCAGTTCTTC.

This clonotype was picked up a small number of times. J is TRBJ2-7 and V is TRBV29-1; D perhaps matches TRBD2 (6 bases). The CDR3 loop spans 12 amino acids. Trimming removed 1 base at V and 6 bases at J, with 10 bases between. CDR1 and CDR2 from the germline V gene are SQVTM and ANQGSEA. The CDR3 region is CSVEGSGVEQYF. The CDR3 bases are TGCAGCGTTGAAGGATCGGGGGTCGAGCAGTACTTC.

With regard to this clonotype: Just one base apart from a much larger clone, this may be a read error. Because the CDR3 is missing its conserved closing phenylalanine or tryptophan, this is likely a read error. This rearrangement joins TRBV5-1 to TRBJ1-2; 9 nucleotides agree with TRBD1. The V segment lost 4 bases and the J segment 4 bases; nucleotides outside the gene matches: 5. Germline V CDR1 and CDR2: SGHRS, YFSETQ. The CDR3 is 14 amino acids. CDR3 DNA sequence: TGCGCCAGCAGCGAGACAGGGGGGAGCTATGGCTACACCCTC. Translated, it gives CASSETGGSYGYTL.

In its sample, this clonotype was seen many times. The V and J genes are TRBV28 and TRBJ1-3; maybe TRBD1 (6 bases). V was pared by 5 bases and J by 0 bases, with 8 bases between. In germline, CDR1 is MDHEN, CDR2 SYDVKM. The length of the CDR3 is 14 residues. CDR3 bases: TGTGCCAGCAGTGGACAGAACTCTGGAAACACCATATATTTT. This encodes CASSGQNSGNTIYF.

This rearrangement joins TRBV6-5 to TRBJ2-7; D might be TRBD1 (6 bases). Trimming pared 2 bases from V and 9 bases from J, leaving 14 bases between. CDR3 length: 13 amino acids. The V gene's germline CDR1 is MNHEY and CDR2 SVGAGI. The CDR3 sequence is CASSYAPQGRQYF. The CDR3 DNA reads as TGTGCCAGCAGTTACGCCCCACAGGGAAGGCAGTACTTC.